A single sample gave rise to the 3 T cell receptor beta chains below, sequenced in a study of cytomegalovirus exposure and HLA in healthy donors. This PCR relied on a set of 60 Vbeta primers and 13 Jbeta primers. Measured with immunoSEQ multiplex PCR; TCRdb has only the in-frame clones, and not every one. The sample has some 170,000 clones, roughly 79% seen once. The specimen sequenced was PBMCs. The origin of the receptors is a woman between 18 and 30 years old in good health and CMV-seropositive.

The chain uses TRBV7-3 and TRBJ2-2, with D possibly being TRBD2 (6 bases). Trimming shortened V by 3 bases and J by 14 bases, and 16 bases separated the two germline ends. The CDR3 extends over 13 amino acids. In germline, CDR1 is SGHTA, CDR2 FQGTGA. CDR3 sequence reads: CASSLLAEGRLFF. The CDR3 nucleotides read TGTGCCAGCAGCTTGTTAGCGGAAGGTCGCCTGTTTTTT.

J is TRBJ2-1 and V is TRBV7-9; tentatively, D is TRBD2 (7 bases). Germline loops: CDR1 SEHNR, CDR2 FQNEAQ (reference sequence). V lost 2 bases, J lost 9 bases, and 20 bases lay in between. This CDR3 is built from 16 residues. The chain's CDR3 is CASSLQGLLGGAEQFF. The CDR3 DNA sequence: TGTGCCAGCAGCTTACAGGGACTACTGGGGGGCGCTGAGCAGTTCTTC.

The V gene is TRBV29-1, the J gene TRBJ1-3, with D possibly TRBD1 on 6 matching bases. This CDR3 region has 14 residues. In germline, CDR1 is SQVTM, CDR2 ANQGSEA. Between the trimmed V and J ends, which lost 4 bases and 4 bases, there was a span of 14 bases. The CDR3 nucleotides read TGCAGCGTTGCCCAACAGGGCCTAGGAAACACCATATATTTT. Its protein is CSVAQQGLGNTIYF.